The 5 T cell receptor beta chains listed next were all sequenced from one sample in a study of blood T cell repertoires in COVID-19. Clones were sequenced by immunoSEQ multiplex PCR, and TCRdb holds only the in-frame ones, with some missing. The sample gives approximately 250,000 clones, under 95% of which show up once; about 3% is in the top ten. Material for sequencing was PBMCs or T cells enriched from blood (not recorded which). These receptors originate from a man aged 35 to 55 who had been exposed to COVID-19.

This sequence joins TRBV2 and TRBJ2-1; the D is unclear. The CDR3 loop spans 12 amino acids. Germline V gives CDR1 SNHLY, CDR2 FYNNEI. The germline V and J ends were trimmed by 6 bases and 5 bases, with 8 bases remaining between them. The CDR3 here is CASRRSDNEQFF. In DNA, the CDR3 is TGTGCCAGCAGACGGAGCGACAATGAGCAGTTCTTC.

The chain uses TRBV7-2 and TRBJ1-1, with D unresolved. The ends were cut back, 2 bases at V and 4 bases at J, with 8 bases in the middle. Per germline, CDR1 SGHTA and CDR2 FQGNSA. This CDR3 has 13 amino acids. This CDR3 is CASSLLTSTEAFF. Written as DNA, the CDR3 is TGTGCCAGCAGCTTACTTACTTCCACTGAAGCTTTCTTT. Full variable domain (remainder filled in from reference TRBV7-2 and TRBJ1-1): GAGVSQSPSNKVTEKGKDVELRCDPISGHTALYWYRQSLGQGLEFLIYFQGNSAPDKSGLPSDRFSAERTGGSVSTLTIQRTQQEDSAVYLCASSLLTSTEAFFGQGTRLTVV.

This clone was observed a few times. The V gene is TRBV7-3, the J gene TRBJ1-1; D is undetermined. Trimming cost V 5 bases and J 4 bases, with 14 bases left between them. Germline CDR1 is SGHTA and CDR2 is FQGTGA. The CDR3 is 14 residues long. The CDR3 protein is CASSPDAGSTEAFF. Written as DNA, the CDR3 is TGTGCCAGCAGCCCAGATGCAGGAAGCACTGAAGCTTTCTTT.

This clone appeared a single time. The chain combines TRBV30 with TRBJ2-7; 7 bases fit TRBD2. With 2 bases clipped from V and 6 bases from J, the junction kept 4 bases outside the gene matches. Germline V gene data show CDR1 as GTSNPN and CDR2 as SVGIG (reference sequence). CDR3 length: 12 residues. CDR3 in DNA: TGTGCCTGGAGTTGGGGAGGGTCCGAGCAGTACTTC. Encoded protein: CAWSWGGSEQYF.

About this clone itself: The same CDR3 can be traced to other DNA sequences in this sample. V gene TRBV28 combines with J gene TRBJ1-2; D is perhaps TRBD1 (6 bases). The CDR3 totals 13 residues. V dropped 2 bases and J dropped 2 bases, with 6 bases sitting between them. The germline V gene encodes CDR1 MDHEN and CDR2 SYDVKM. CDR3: CASSLGQNYGYTF. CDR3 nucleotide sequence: TGTGCCAGCAGTTTAGGACAGAACTATGGCTACACCTTC.